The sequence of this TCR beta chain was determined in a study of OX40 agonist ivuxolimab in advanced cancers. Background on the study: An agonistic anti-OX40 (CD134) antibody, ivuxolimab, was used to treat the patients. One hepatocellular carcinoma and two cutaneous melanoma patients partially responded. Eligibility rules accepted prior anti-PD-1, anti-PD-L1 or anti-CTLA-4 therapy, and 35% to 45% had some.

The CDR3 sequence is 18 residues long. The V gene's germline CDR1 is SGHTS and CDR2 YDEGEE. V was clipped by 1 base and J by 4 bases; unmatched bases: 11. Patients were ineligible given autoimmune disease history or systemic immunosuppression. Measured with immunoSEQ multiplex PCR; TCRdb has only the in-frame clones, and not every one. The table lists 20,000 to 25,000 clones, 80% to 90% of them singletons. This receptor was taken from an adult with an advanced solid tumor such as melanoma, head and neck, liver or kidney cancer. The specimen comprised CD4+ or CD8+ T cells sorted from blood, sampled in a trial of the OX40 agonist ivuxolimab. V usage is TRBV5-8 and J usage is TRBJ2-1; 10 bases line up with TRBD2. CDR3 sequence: CASSLPLAGVPEYNEQFF. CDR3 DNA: TGTGCCAGCAGCTTGCCCCTAGCGGGGGTGCCGGAGTACAATGAGCAGTTCTTC.